This T cell receptor (beta chain) was found in a study of beta chain features in type 1 diabetes. Study as a whole: Examination of sorted cells across all samples involved 98,000,000 or so cells. Study conclusions and caveats: HLA effects on TCRB rearrangement stayed unresolved here. When VDJ junctions were examined, type 1 diabetes patients showed fewer insertions and more deletions. PCR could preferentially amplify shorter templates, alike in patients and controls. Patients with Type 1 diabetes showed moderately but significantly shorter TCRB CDR3s in all four CD4+ subsets.

In this sample, this clone turned up a few times. Antigen specificity is unknown. Investigators reverse transcribed all isolated RNA, so they sequenced expressed TCRB transcripts. Profiling relied on immunoSEQ multiplex PCR, and the TCRdb table lists in-frame clones only, not all of them. The sample has tens of thousands of clones; more than 65% are singletons. Trimming cost V 2 bases and J 2 bases, with 16 bases left between them. The CDR3 extends over 16 amino acids. Germline V lookup: CDR1 ENHRY, CDR2 SYGVKD. The sample comprised stem cell memory CD4+ T cells from blood. This chain uses TRBV10-3 with TRBJ2-7, with a weak D call TRBD1 (7 bases). The sequence was collected from a middle-aged woman with type 1 diabetes. This chain's CDR3 is CAISEPGRGDPYEQYF. DNA of the CDR3: TGTGCCATCAGTGAGCCGGGCAGGGGGGATCCCTACGAGCAGTACTTC.